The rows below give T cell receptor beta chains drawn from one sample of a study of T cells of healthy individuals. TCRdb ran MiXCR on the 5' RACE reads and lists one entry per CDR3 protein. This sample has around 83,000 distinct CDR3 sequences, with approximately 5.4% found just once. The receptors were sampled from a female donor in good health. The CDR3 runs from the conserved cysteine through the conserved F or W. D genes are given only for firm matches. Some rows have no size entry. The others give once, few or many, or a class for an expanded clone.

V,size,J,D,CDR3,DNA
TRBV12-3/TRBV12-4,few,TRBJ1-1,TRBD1,CASSPGQGWTEAFF,TGTGCCAGCTCCCCGGGACAGGGATGGACTGAAGCTTTCTTT
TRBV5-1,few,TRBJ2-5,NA,CASSLGGGETQYF,TGCGCCAGCAGCTTGGGTGGGGGAGAGACCCAGTACTTC
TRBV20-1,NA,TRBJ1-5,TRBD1,CSAIEGGTVHQPQHF,TGCAGTGCTATCGAGGGAGGGACAGTCCATCAGCCCCAGCATTTT
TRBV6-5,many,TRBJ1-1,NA,CASSRTSWTEAFF,TGTGCCAGCAGTCGGACATCCTGGACTGAAGCTTTCTTT
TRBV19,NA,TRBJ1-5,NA,CASSIMDVSNQPQHF,TGTGCCAGTAGTATTATGGACGTGAGCAATCAGCCCCAGCATTTT
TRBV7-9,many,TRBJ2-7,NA,CASSAEAGTLSYEQYF,TGTGCCAGCAGCGCCGAAGCCGGGACGCTCTCCTACGAGCAGTACTTC
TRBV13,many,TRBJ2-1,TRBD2,CASSPKREGLDRYEQFF,TGTGCCAGCAGCCCGAAACGGGAGGGCCTTGATCGCTATGAGCAGTTCTTC
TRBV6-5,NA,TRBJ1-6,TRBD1,CASVGQGAYNSPLHF,TGTGCCAGCGTCGGGCAGGGGGCCTATAATTCACCCCTCCACTTT
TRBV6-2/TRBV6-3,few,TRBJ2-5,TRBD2,CASSRTSEETQYF,TGTGCCAGCAGTCGTACTAGCGAAGAGACCCAGTACTTC
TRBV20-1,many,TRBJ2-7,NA,CSALPGGSSYEQYF,TGCAGTGCCCTCCCTGGCGGAAGCTCCTACGAGCAGTACTTC
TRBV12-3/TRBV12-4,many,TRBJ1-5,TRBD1,CASSLQGQGAGNQPQHF,TGTGCCAGCAGTTTACAGGGACAGGGGGCTGGAAATCAGCCCCAGCATTTT
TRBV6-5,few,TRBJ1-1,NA,CASSYEGGGLAFF,TGTGCCAGCAGTTACGAGGGCGGGGGCCTAGCTTTCTTT
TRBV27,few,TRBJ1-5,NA,CASSSSWSNQPQHF,TGTGCCAGCAGTTCGAGTTGGAGCAATCAGCCCCAGCATTTT
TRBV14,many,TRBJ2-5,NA,CASSHTETQYF,TGTGCCAGCAGCCATACAGAGACCCAGTACTTC
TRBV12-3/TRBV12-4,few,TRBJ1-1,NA,CASSFRGRNTEAFF,TGTGCCAGCAGTTTCAGGGGCCGCAACACTGAAGCTTTCTTT
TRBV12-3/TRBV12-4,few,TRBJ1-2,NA,CASSLMENYGYTF,TGTGCCAGCAGTTTGATGGAAAACTATGGCTACACCTTC
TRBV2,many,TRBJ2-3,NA,CASSEALTGTQYF,TGTGCCAGCAGTGAAGCGCTGACCGGAACGCAGTATTTT
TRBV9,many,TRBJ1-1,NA,CASSVDLNTEAFF,TGTGCCAGCAGCGTAGACCTGAACACTGAAGCTTTCTTT
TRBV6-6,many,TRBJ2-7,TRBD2,CASSYTGGEQYF,TGTGCCAGCAGCTACACCGGGGGGGAGCAGTACTTC
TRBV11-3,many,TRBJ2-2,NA,CASSLSSGTGELFF,TGTGCCAGCAGCTTAAGTAGCGGCACCGGGGAGCTGTTTTTT
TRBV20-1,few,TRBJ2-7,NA,CSARDLGHPSSYEQYF,TGCAGTGCTAGAGATCTGGGCCATCCGAGCTCCTACGAGCAGTACTTC
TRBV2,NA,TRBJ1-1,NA,CASRRDSLNTEAFF,TGTGCCAGCAGGAGGGACTCGCTGAACACTGAAGCTTTCTTT
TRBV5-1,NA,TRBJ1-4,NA,CASSLMGPTNEKLFF,TGCGCCAGCAGCTTGATGGGGCCAACTAATGAAAAACTGTTTTTT
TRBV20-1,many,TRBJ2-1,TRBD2,CRGSGSHNEQFF,TGCAGGGGGAGCGGGAGCCACAATGAGCAGTTCTTC
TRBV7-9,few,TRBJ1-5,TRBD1,CASSLGDRGLNQPQHF,TGTGCCAGCAGCTTAGGGGACAGGGGGCTAAATCAGCCCCAGCATTTT
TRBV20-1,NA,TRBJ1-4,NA,CSARMGNEKLFF,TGCAGTGCTAGAATGGGGAATGAAAAACTGTTTTTT
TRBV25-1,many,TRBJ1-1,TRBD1,CASSQSGQGGTEAFF,TGTGCCAGCAGTCAATCTGGACAGGGAGGAACTGAAGCTTTCTTT
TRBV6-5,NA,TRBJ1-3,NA,CASRDYGNSGNTIYF,TGTGCCAGCAGGGACTACGGGAACTCTGGAAACACCATATATTTT
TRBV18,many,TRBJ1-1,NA,CASSPLGEDTEAFF,TGTGCCAGCTCACCTCTAGGGGAGGACACTGAAGCTTTCTTT
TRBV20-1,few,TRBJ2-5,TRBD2,CSARLAGQETQYF,TGCAGTGCTCGACTAGCGGGACAAGAGACCCAGTACTTC
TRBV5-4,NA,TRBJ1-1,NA,CASQVQGMVTEAFF,TGTGCCAGCCAAGTCCAGGGGATGGTTACTGAAGCTTTCTTT
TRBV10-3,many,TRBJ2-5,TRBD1,CAISGQGVETQYF,TGTGCCATCAGTGGTCAGGGGGTTGAGACCCAGTACTTC
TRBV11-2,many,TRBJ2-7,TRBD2,CASSPGLVNAYEQYF,TGTGCCAGCAGCCCGGGACTAGTAAACGCCTACGAGCAGTACTTC
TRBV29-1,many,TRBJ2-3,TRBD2,CSVGAGLVLADTQYF,TGCAGCGTCGGTGCGGGACTAGTATTGGCAGATACGCAGTATTTT
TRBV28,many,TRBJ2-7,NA,CASSFSGRGAYEQYF,TGTGCCAGCAGTTTTTCCGGCAGGGGCGCCTACGAGCAGTACTTC
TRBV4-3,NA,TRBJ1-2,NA,CASSPKIGGYGYTF,TGCGCCAGCAGCCCTAAGATAGGGGGCTATGGCTACACCTTC
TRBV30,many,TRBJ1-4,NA,CAWSVGAIATNEKLFF,TGTGCCTGGAGTGTCGGCGCTATTGCAACTAATGAAAAACTGTTTTTT